These T cell receptor beta chains were read from a single sample in a study of control samples from healthy donors and cancer patients. Profiling relied on immunoSEQ multiplex PCR, and the TCRdb table lists in-frame clones only, not all of them. The table lists about 90,000 clones, approximately 93% of them singletons. Sample: blood. These TCRs come from a woman aged 25 to 39 in good health. The CDR3 runs from the conserved cysteine through the conserved F or W. The order of the fields is clone size, V gene, D gene, J gene, CDR3 protein, CDR3 DNA. The D gene is left open where the match is weak. Clone sizes are given selectively: once, few, many, or a class where the clone is expanded.

clone size: NA; V gene: TRBV7-2; D gene: NA; J gene: TRBJ1-1; CDR3 protein: CASSPVPFGEVNTEAFF; CDR3 DNA: TGTGCCAGCAGCCCCGTACCATTCGGGGAGGTGAACACTGAAGCTTTCTTT
clone size: NA; V gene: TRBV19; D gene: NA; J gene: TRBJ1-2; CDR3 protein: CASSTSGQGNYGYTF; CDR3 DNA: TGTGCCAGTAGTACGTCTGGGCAGGGAAACTATGGCTACACCTTC
clone size: once; V gene: TRBV4-1; D gene: TRBD2; J gene: TRBJ2-1; CDR3 protein: CASSQGRLAGGEVRFF; CDR3 DNA: TGCGCCAGCAGCCAAGGTCGACTAGCGGGAGGAGAGGTAAGATTCTTC
clone size: NA; V gene: TRBV30; D gene: NA; J gene: TRBJ1-6; CDR3 protein: CAWNPSSYNSPLHF; CDR3 DNA: TGTGCCTGGAATCCTAGCTCCTATAATTCACCCCTCCACTTT
clone size: NA; V gene: TRBV19; D gene: TRBD1; J gene: TRBJ1-2; CDR3 protein: CASSQGASGYTF; CDR3 DNA: TGTGCCAGTAGTCAGGGGGCAAGCGGCTACACCTTC
clone size: few; V gene: TRBV5-1; D gene: TRBD2; J gene: TRBJ2-5; CDR3 protein: CASSLGLAGAETQYF; CDR3 DNA: TGCGCCAGCAGCTTGGGGCTAGCGGGGGCGGAGACCCAGTACTTC
clone size: NA; V gene: TRBV2; D gene: NA; J gene: TRBJ2-2; CDR3 protein: CASSEAFRGDTGELFF; CDR3 DNA: TGTGCCAGCAGTGAAGCGTTCAGGGGGGACACCGGGGAGCTGTTTTTT
clone size: NA; V gene: TRBV11-2; D gene: TRBD1; J gene: TRBJ1-2; CDR3 protein: CASSFTGDYGYTF; CDR3 DNA: TGTGCCAGCAGCTTCACAGGGGACTATGGCTACACCTTC
clone size: NA; V gene: TRBV25-1; D gene: NA; J gene: TRBJ2-7; CDR3 protein: CASSSVSYEQYF; CDR3 DNA: TGTGCCAGCAGTTCAGTCTCCTACGAGCAGTACTTC
clone size: NA; V gene: TRBV19; D gene: NA; J gene: TRBJ2-7; CDR3 protein: CATSLRRGFEEQYF; CDR3 DNA: TGTGCCACCTCACTTCGGCGGGGTTTTGAAGAGCAGTACTTC
clone size: NA; V gene: TRBV6-5; D gene: NA; J gene: TRBJ2-7; CDR3 protein: CASRDRPGFSYEQYF; CDR3 DNA: TGTGCCAGCAGGGATAGACCGGGATTCTCCTACGAGCAGTACTTC
clone size: NA; V gene: TRBV24-1; D gene: TRBD1; J gene: TRBJ2-1; CDR3 protein: CATSDFRGPSYNEQFF; CDR3 DNA: TGTGCCACCAGTGATTTCAGGGGGCCCTCCTACAATGAGCAGTTCTTC
clone size: NA; V gene: TRBV5-6; D gene: TRBD1; J gene: TRBJ1-4; CDR3 protein: CASTGQANEKLFF; CDR3 DNA: TGTGCCAGCACGGGACAGGCTAATGAAAAACTGTTTTTT
clone size: NA; V gene: TRBV6-6; D gene: TRBD2; J gene: TRBJ2-5; CDR3 protein: CASSYSGAGGQETQYF; CDR3 DNA: TGTGCCAGCAGTTACTCGGGCGCGGGGGGGCAAGAGACCCAGTACTTC
clone size: few; V gene: TRBV6-1; D gene: TRBD1; J gene: TRBJ1-2; CDR3 protein: CASSENRGRDGYTF; CDR3 DNA: TGTGCCAGCAGTGAGAACAGGGGCAGGGATGGCTACACCTTC
clone size: NA; V gene: TRBV7-2; D gene: NA; J gene: TRBJ2-7; CDR3 protein: CASSLVGDSSIHEQYF; CDR3 DNA: TGTGCCAGCAGCTTAGTAGGGGACTCTAGTATCCACGAGCAGTACTTC
clone size: NA; V gene: TRBV6-6; D gene: TRBD2; J gene: TRBJ2-3; CDR3 protein: CASSYIGGRAGDTQYF; CDR3 DNA: TGTGCCAGCAGTTATATCGGCGGGAGGGCCGGAGATACGCAGTATTTT
clone size: NA; V gene: TRBV6-1; D gene: NA; J gene: TRBJ1-5; CDR3 protein: CASSEAGRYSNQPQHF; CDR3 DNA: TGTGCCAGCAGTGAAGCGGGTCGGTATAGCAATCAGCCCCAGCATTTT
clone size: NA; V gene: TRBV29-1; D gene: NA; J gene: TRBJ1-1; CDR3 protein: CSVEVLGGGNTEAFF; CDR3 DNA: TGCAGCGTTGAAGTTTTGGGGGGAGGGAACACTGAAGCTTTCTTT
clone size: NA; V gene: TRBV10-3; D gene: NA; J gene: TRBJ1-3; CDR3 protein: CAISDPGRGNGNTIYF; CDR3 DNA: TGTGCCATCAGTGACCCGGGCCGGGGTAATGGAAACACCATATATTTT
clone size: once; V gene: TRBV6-2/TRBV6-3; D gene: NA; J gene: TRBJ1-2; CDR3 protein: CASSYSDDYTF; CDR3 DNA: TGTGCCAGCAGTTACTCGGATGACTACACCTTC
clone size: NA; V gene: TRBV28; D gene: NA; J gene: TRBJ1-1; CDR3 protein: CASSFGLNTEAFF; CDR3 DNA: TGTGCCAGCAGTTTCGGTCTGAACACTGAAGCTTTCTTT
clone size: NA; V gene: TRBV19; D gene: NA; J gene: TRBJ1-1; CDR3 protein: CASSMAGGTTEAFF; CDR3 DNA: TGTGCCAGTAGTATGGCCGGAGGGACCACTGAAGCTTTCTTT
clone size: few; V gene: TRBV7-6; D gene: TRBD2; J gene: TRBJ2-2; CDR3 protein: CASSSYQGLAATGELFF; CDR3 DNA: TGTGCCAGCAGCTCGTACCAAGGACTAGCGGCCACCGGGGAGCTGTTTTTT
clone size: NA; V gene: TRBV27; D gene: TRBD2; J gene: TRBJ2-2; CDR3 protein: CASSLGLAPPLFF; CDR3 DNA: TGTGCCAGCAGTCTCGGACTAGCCCCCCCCCTGTTTTTT
clone size: NA; V gene: TRBV10-3; D gene: NA; J gene: TRBJ2-7; CDR3 protein: CAISRQADPYEQYF; CDR3 DNA: TGTGCCATCAGTCGACAGGCTGACCCTTACGAGCAGTACTTC
clone size: NA; V gene: TRBV6-5; D gene: NA; J gene: TRBJ2-2; CDR3 protein: CASRSRGTNTGELFF; CDR3 DNA: TGTGCCAGCAGGTCCAGGGGAACGAACACCGGGGAGCTGTTTTTT